The clone carrying this TCR beta chain has more than one count but fewer than ten. The target antigen is unknown. The entry originates in a study of T-cell reconstitution after alpha-beta-depleted transplantation in children. A TCRbeta library incorporating unique molecular identifiers was prepared. TCRdb reprocessed the PCR reads with MiXCR, giving one entry per CDR3 protein. The data contain more than 200,000 distinct CDR3 sequences, about 25% of them singletons. CDR1 DFQATT and CDR2 SNEGSKA come from the germline V gene (reference sequence). The CDR3 contains 13 residues. The V segment lost 5 bases and the J segment 6 bases; nucleotides outside the gene matches: 7. Regarding the study as a whole: Surviving thymic progenitors and recipient T cells were the source of high TCRbeta diversity at day 60 in some patients. From newly produced T cells came most of the T-cell counts and diversity one year after transplant. Reported findings indicate that, about two months after transplant, alpha-beta T cells came from several hundred expanded clones, which were derived from non-depleted graft cells.

The chain recombines TRBV20-1 with TRBJ2-1; 7 bases fit TRBD2. The sample was PBMCs, taken before TCRalphabeta/CD19-depleted stem cell transplant. This sequence originates from a girl between 2 and 10 years old with Fanconi anemia, due to receive a stem cell transplant. In nucleotides, the CDR3 is TGCAGTGCTTGGCCGGGACTACCCAATGAGCAGTTCTTC. The encoded protein is CSAWPGLPNEQFF.